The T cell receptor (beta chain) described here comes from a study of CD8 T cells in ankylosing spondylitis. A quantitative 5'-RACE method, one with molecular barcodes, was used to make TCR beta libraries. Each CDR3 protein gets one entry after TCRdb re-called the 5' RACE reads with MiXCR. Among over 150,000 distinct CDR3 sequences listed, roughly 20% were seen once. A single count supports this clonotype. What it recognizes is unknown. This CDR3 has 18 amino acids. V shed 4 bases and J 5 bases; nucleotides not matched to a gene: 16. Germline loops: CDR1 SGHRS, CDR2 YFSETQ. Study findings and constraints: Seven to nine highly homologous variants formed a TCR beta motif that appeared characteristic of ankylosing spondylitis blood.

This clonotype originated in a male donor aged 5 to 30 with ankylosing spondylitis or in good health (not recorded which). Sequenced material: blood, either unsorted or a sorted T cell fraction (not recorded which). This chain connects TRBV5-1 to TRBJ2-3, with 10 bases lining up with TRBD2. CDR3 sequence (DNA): TGCGCCAGCAGCCAAACAGTCACACTAGCGGGACGGGGAGATACGCAGTATTTT. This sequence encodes CASSQTVTLAGRGDTQYF.